These 26 T cell receptor beta chains were all obtained from the same sample, sequenced in a study of blood T cell repertoires in COVID-19. The table came from immunoSEQ multiplex PCR; TCRdb's copy has only in-frame clones and leaves some out. Of about 40,000 clones in the sample, more than 90% were seen once. The sample comprised peripheral blood. These receptors all come from an elderly woman with acute or convalescent COVID-19.

This chain joins TRBV18 and TRBJ2-7, with 7 bases identical to TRBD1. This CDR3 is 17 amino acids long. V gave up 2 bases and J gave up 2 bases; unmatched junction bases: 12. Germline-derived CDR1 and CDR2 are KGHSH and LQKENI. CDR3: CASSPVGQTGTTYEQYF. CDR3 sequence (DNA): TGTGCCAGCTCACCAGTGGGACAGACAGGGACCACCTACGAGCAGTACTTC.

This chain uses TRBV6-2 or TRBV6-3 with TRBJ1-2; D is perhaps TRBD1 (6 bases). The CDR3 loop spans 15 amino acids. Germline values: CDR1 MNHEY, CDR2 SVGEGT. The ends were cut back, 5 bases at V and 3 bases at J, with 16 bases in the middle. The CDR3: CASSDLRGQDYGYTF. In nucleotides, the CDR3 is TGTGCCAGCAGTGACCTGCGGGGGCAAGACTATGGCTACACCTTC.

The rearrangement joins TRBV6-5 to TRBJ1-3; the D gene is possibly TRBD1 (5 bases). Germline lookup yields CDR1 MNHEY and CDR2 SVGAGI. This CDR3 contains 14 residues. Trimming shortened V by 0 bases and J by 5 bases, and 8 bases separated the two germline ends. This CDR3 is CASSYSQGRNTIYF. The CDR3 DNA sequence: TGTGCCAGCAGTTACTCCCAGGGCCGAAACACCATATATTTT.

A remark on this clone: Other DNA sequences in this specimen translate into the identical CDR3. This chain links TRBV7-9 with TRBJ1-6; the D gene is possibly TRBD1 (6 bases). Trimming cost V 2 bases and J 7 bases, with 6 bases left between them. The germline gives CDR1 SEHNR, CDR2 FQNEAQ (reference sequence). The CDR3 totals 13 residues. In DNA, the CDR3 is TGTGCCAGCAGCTTACAGGGGAATTCACCCCTCCACTTT. Translation gives CASSLQGNSPLHF.

The chain carries TRBV6-1 and TRBJ2-7; 8 bases are shared with TRBD1. This CDR3 region has 12 residues. Germline V gives CDR1 MNHNS, CDR2 SASEGT. Trimming removed 3 bases from V and 6 bases from J; junction bases left unmatched: 1. The CDR3 region is CASSDRGREQYF. In DNA, the CDR3 is TGTGCCAGCAGTGACAGGGGGCGCGAGCAGTACTTC.

J is TRBJ1-1 and V is TRBV10-1; D uncertain. The germline V and J ends were trimmed by 3 bases and 4 bases, with 3 bases remaining between them. Germline lookup yields CDR1 WNHNN and CDR2 SYGVQD (reference sequence). This CDR3 comprises 11 residues. The CDR3 DNA reads as TGCGCCAGCAGTGATCGCACTGAAGCTTTCTTT. Protein product: CASSDRTEAFF.

V usage is TRBV18 and J usage is TRBJ2-5; 7 bases fit TRBD1. This CDR3 region has 15 residues. Trimming removed 1 base from V and 5 bases from J; junction bases left unmatched: 7. CDR1 and CDR2 from the germline V gene are KGHSH and LQKENI. The CDR3 sequence is CASSPLATGWETQYF. CDR3 bases: TGTGCCAGCTCACCACTCGCGACAGGGTGGGAGACCCAGTACTTC.

The CDR3 coding sequence is TGTGCCAGCAGCGCCCAGGGTTGGATGAACACTGAAGCTTTCTTT. It yields the protein CASSAQGWMNTEAFF. This sequence joins TRBV9 and TRBJ1-1, with D possibly matching TRBD1 (5 bases). V was shortened by 3 bases and J by 0 bases, with 12 bases between the two germline ends. The CDR3 is made up of 15 amino acids. The germline V gene encodes CDR1 SGDLS and CDR2 YYNGEE.

This chain uses TRBV4-2 with TRBJ2-3, with 11 bases lining up with TRBD2. Germline values: CDR1 LGHNA, CDR2 YNFKEQ. Trimming took 0 bases from V and 2 from J; bases not matched to a gene: 10. This CDR3 is 19 amino acids long. This chain's CDR3 is CASSQELLAGGLNTDTQYF. In nucleotides, the CDR3 is TGTGCCAGCAGCCAAGAGCTCCTAGCGGGGGGCCTCAACACAGATACGCAGTATTTT.

In this sample, this clone turned up once. DNA for the CDR3: TGTGCCAGTAGTATAGTTGGAGGGGCTGAAGCTTTCTTT. It encodes CASSIVGGAEAFF. The chain couples TRBV19 to TRBJ1-1; possible D gene TRBD1, 5 bases. V was clipped by 1 base and J by 6 bases, with 9 bases between them. The CDR3 runs to 13 residues. Per the germline V gene, CDR1 is LNHDA and CDR2 is SQIVND (reference sequence).

The genes are TRBV6-5 and TRBJ2-1; D might be TRBD2 (7 bases). The CDR3 spans 15 residues. V was trimmed by 6 bases and J by 5 bases, leaving 17 bases between them. Germline values: CDR1 MNHEY, CDR2 SVGAGI. The CDR3 is CASSQGLAVNNEQFF. The CDR3 DNA follows: TGTGCCAGCAGCCAGGGGCTAGCGGTGAACAATGAGCAGTTCTTC.

The chain couples TRBV6-5 to TRBJ1-3; the D gene is possibly TRBD1 (6 bases). The CDR3 runs to 15 residues. Germline CDR1 MNHEY, CDR2 SVGAGI. V lost 4 bases to trimming and J lost 2 bases, with 12 bases between them. The CDR3 bases are TGTGCCAGCAGTTCTACAGGGTTCGCTGGAAACACCATATATTTT. Translation: CASSSTGFAGNTIYF.

This clone occurred once. The chain combines TRBV10-2 with TRBJ2-7, with D possibly matching TRBD2 (5 bases). The germline V gene encodes CDR1 WSHSY and CDR2 SAAADI. The CDR3 extends over 13 amino acids. V was clipped by 5 bases and J by 3 bases, with 11 bases between them. The CDR3 bases are TGCGCCAGCAGTCGGAGCGGAGGCTACGAGCAGTACTTC. This sequence encodes CASSRSGGYEQYF.

The V and J genes are TRBV6-5 and TRBJ2-2; tentative D call: TRBD1 (5 bases). Germline V gene sequence: CDR1 MNHEY, CDR2 SVGAGI. The V and J ends lost 7 bases and 1 base respectively, with 13 bases between them. This CDR3 region has 15 residues. The CDR3 loop is CASKEPGKNTGELFF. In nucleotides, the CDR3 is TGTGCCAGCAAAGAGCCAGGGAAGAACACCGGGGAGCTGTTTTTT.

This clone was picked up a small number of times. V and J are TRBV4-2 and TRBJ1-3; no reliable D call. Germline values: CDR1 LGHNA, CDR2 YNFKEQ. The CDR3 sequence is 16 residues long. With 0 bases removed from V and 0 bases from J, the gap between germline ends came to 9 bases. CDR3 DNA sequence: TGTGCCAGCAGCCAAGACCAAGTGAGCTCTGGAAACACCATATATTTT. Encoded protein: CASSQDQVSSGNTIYF.

J is TRBJ2-2 and V is TRBV5-1, with D perhaps TRBD2 (6 bases). The CDR3 sequence is 16 residues long. Germline V lookup: CDR1 SGHRS, CDR2 YFSETQ. V lost 3 bases and J 0 bases, leaving 12 bases between the germline ends. CDR3 DNA: TGCGCCAGCAGCTGGGAGGTAGTTTCGAACACCGGGGAGCTGTTTTTT. This translates into CASSWEVVSNTGELFF.

This clone was detected a few times. This chain links TRBV5-4 with TRBJ1-1; the D gene is possibly TRBD1 (5 bases). V lost 2 bases to trimming and J lost 8 bases, with 13 bases between them. From germline, CDR1 is SGHNT and CDR2 YYREEE (reference sequence). The CDR3 covers 13 residues. The CDR3 DNA sequence: TGTGCCAGCAGCTTTCAGGGCTCCTACGAAGCTTTCTTT. Translation gives CASSFQGSYEAFF.

This clone was counted between two and nine times. V is TRBV5-6 and J is TRBJ1-1; TRBD1 matches 8 bases. The CDR3 sequence is 15 residues long. With 5 bases clipped from V and 3 bases from J, the junction kept 9 bases outside the gene matches. CDR1 is SGHDT and CDR2 is YYEEEE in the germline V gene. This CDR3 reads CASSTRDRPYTEAFF. In DNA, the CDR3 is TGTGCCAGCAGTACCCGGGACAGGCCTTACACTGAAGCTTTCTTT.

The chain recombines TRBV6-5 with TRBJ1-6; no clear D gene. V lost 10 bases to trimming and J lost 7 bases, with 20 bases between them. The CDR3 contains 15 residues. Germline V lookup: CDR1 MNHEY, CDR2 SVGAGI. CDR3 sequence reads: CATQKTGAGNSPLHF. CDR3 in DNA: TGTGCCACCCAAAAGACCGGCGCGGGGAATTCACCCCTCCACTTT.

The chain couples TRBV18 to TRBJ2-7; 9 bases agree with TRBD1. Germline values: CDR1 KGHSH, CDR2 LQKENI. The CDR3 runs 15 residues. J lost 7 bases, V lost 5 bases, and 12 bases had no gene match. The CDR3 loop is CASSSSPGQGGEQYF. In DNA form, the CDR3 reads TGTGCCAGCTCATCTTCACCGGGACAGGGTGGTGAGCAGTACTTC.

This chain links TRBV6-6 with TRBJ2-7; tentatively, D is TRBD2 (6 bases). CDR1 and CDR2 (germline): MNHNY, SVGAGI (reference sequence). V was shortened by 6 bases and J by 3 bases, with 9 bases between the two germline ends. The CDR3 is made up of 12 amino acids. CDR3 DNA sequence: TGTGCCAGCAGCGGGAGCAACTACGAGCAGTACTTC. Its protein product is CASSGSNYEQYF.

V usage is TRBV6-1 and J usage is TRBJ2-7, with TRBD1 matching 7 bases. Germline CDR1 reads MNHNS; CDR2 reads SASEGT. The J segment lost 2 bases and the V segment lost 1 base, leaving 5 bases of the junction unmatched. The CDR3 sequence is 15 residues long. The chain's CDR3 is CASSEGGTVTYEQYF. CDR3 coding DNA: TGTGCCAGCAGTGAAGGAGGGACAGTAACCTACGAGCAGTACTTC.

V usage is TRBV19 and J usage is TRBJ1-4; 8 bases match TRBD1. Germline V gene data show CDR1 as LNHDA and CDR2 as SQIVND (reference sequence). V dropped 6 bases and J dropped 0; count of bases not matched to a gene: 6. The CDR3 runs to 16 residues. The CDR3: CASRDRASSTNEKLFF. CDR3 DNA: TGTGCCAGTAGGGACAGGGCCTCTTCAACTAATGAAAAACTGTTTTTT. The full variable domain, its missing parts supplied by reference TRBV19 and TRBJ1-4, is DGGITQSPKYLFRKEGQNVTLSCEQNLNHDAMYWYRQDPGQGLRLIYYSQIVNDFQKGDIAEGYSVSREKKESFPLTVTSAQKNPTAFYLCASRDRASSTNEKLFFGSGTQLSVL.

The chain recombines TRBV7-8 with TRBJ2-3; 7 bases are shared with TRBD2. Trimming cost V 3 bases and J 4 bases; bases outside gene matches: 10. Germline V gene sequence: CDR1 SGHVS, CDR2 FQNEAQ. This CDR3 has 16 amino acids. CDR3 nucleotide sequence: TGTGCCAGCAGCTTGGCCCTAGCGGAAGGAGCAGATACGCAGTATTTT. Translated: CASSLALAEGADTQYF. Drawing the rest from reference TRBV7-8 and TRBJ2-3, the complete variable domain is GAGVSQSPRYKVAKRGQDVALRCDPISGHVSLFWYQQALGQGPEFLTYFQNEAQLDKSGLPSDRFFAERPEGSVSTLKIQRTQQEDSAVYLCASSLALAEGADTQYFGPGTRLTVL.

The chain links TRBV5-1 to TRBJ1-3; possibly TRBD1 for D (5 bases). The CDR3 is 17 residues long. Germline V lookup: CDR1 SGHRS, CDR2 YFSETQ. V lost 4 bases and J 2 bases, leaving 19 bases between the germline ends. The DNA for the CDR3 is TGCGCCAGCAGCCCCACGAACGGGGGAGGCACTGGAAACACCATATATTTT. Amino acids: CASSPTNGGGTGNTIYF.

The genes are TRBV10-1 and TRBJ2-7; D may be TRBD1 (5 bases). CDR1 is WNHNN, CDR2 SYGVQD, per germline (reference sequence). The CDR3 contains 14 residues. Trimming stripped 8 bases from V and 0 bases from J, with 14 bases between. The CDR3 is CASAPGIHSYEQYF. CDR3 in DNA: TGCGCCAGCGCCCCAGGGATCCACTCCTACGAGCAGTACTTC.